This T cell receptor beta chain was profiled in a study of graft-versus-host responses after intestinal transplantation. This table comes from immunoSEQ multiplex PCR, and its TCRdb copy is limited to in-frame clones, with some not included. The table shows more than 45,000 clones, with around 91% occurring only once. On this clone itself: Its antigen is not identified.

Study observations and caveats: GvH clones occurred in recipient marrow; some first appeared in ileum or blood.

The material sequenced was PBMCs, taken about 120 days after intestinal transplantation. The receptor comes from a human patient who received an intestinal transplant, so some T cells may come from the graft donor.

The CDR3 DNA reads TGTGCCAGTAGTATTGGTATCTGGGGATCTAGCGGAGCGGACAATGAGCAGTTCTTC. It encodes CASSIGIWGSSGADNEQFF. The V gene is TRBV19, the J gene TRBJ2-1; 7 positions match TRBD2. CDR3 length: 19 residues. Germline trimming cut 3 bases from V and 5 bases from J; bases unmatched to any gene: 19. Germline V gene data show CDR1 as LNHDA and CDR2 as SQIVND (reference sequence).